This TCR beta chain was retrieved from a study of blood T cell repertoires in COVID-19 (dated by TCRdb to the early 2020s). General notes on the study: The collaborator samples originated in the United States, Italy and Spain and spanned the acute and convalescent phases of COVID-19. The sample metadata nearly always contained a de-identified subject ID, COVID-19 status, age in years and sex. A freely available public database, intended as a resource for researchers studying the immune response to SARS-CoV-2, is where the repertoires were released. Subjects who had been exposed to COVID-19, were actively infected with it, or had recovered from it provided the deeply sampled blood TCRbeta repertoires that made up the dataset. The prospective study material was composed of cDNA or gDNA derived from T cells, B-cell-depleted T cells, or PBMCs. Where available, HLA class I and class II types were obtained from metadata supplied by the sample provider rather than from assay-based typing. The samples were drawn from the first 160 participants of the ongoing ImmuneRACE study and from 1,254 subjects provided by 6 global collaborators.

Each collaborating institution followed its own protocols to collect whole blood in K2EDTA tubes. For TCRbeta analysis, collaborators shipped samples in one of three forms: frozen whole blood, isolated PBMCs, or DNA extracted from either of those sample types. Taken from cysteine to phenylalanine, the CDR3 has 13 residues. This entry keeps only the CDR3 DNA: 39 bases, framed from base 1. V is reduced by 5 bases and J by 8 bases, leaving a spacing of 12 bases between them. CDR1 SGHTA and CDR2 FQGNSA were looked up in the germline V gene. About this clone itself: Which antigen it targets is not known. The record has no base qualities; no much larger clone is one base away.

TCRbeta CDR3 regions were amplified from genomic DNA by means of the immunoSEQ Assay, a bias-controlled multiplex PCR. The published analysis was carried out like this. Nucleated cell counts per sample were estimated from amplification of reference gene primers within the assay. Sequence reads were collapsed and filtered to measure the absolute abundance of every unique TCRbeta CDR3 rearrangement. For each sample, productive Simpson clonality was calculated as the square root of Simpson's diversity index across productive rearrangements. In its TCRdb copy, this immuneACCESS table keeps in-frame sequences only and misses some clones. Where compared with another copy, unresolved V genes explain less than half of these, and the others have no known cause. D and trimming come from the DNA, and the V and J calls and clone size come from that table. A total of roughly 700,000 clones appear in this sample, more than 80% of them only once. The top ten constitute approximately 0.3% of the sample.

What the research found in general, with its limitations: How much clinical and demographic metadata was included differed by source and by participant, and the metadata was provided uncurated.

The V gene is TRBV7-2 and the J gene is TRBJ1-4; there is no confident call for the D gene. The receptor was derived from a woman aged 18-35 years with acute or convalescent COVID-19. Sequences were obtained from peripheral blood. The DNA sequence follows: TGTGCCAGCAGCCTAAGGCGGTGGGAAAAACTGTTTTTT. Its protein is CASSLRRWEKLFF.